The clone carrying this T cell receptor beta chain was detected only once. Its antigen is unidentified. Looked up from germline, CDR1 is SNHLY and CDR2 is FYNNEI. The ends were cut back, 1 base at V and 2 bases at J, with 12 bases in the middle. CDR3 size: 16 residues. Unsorted PBMC DNA went through sequencing on ten immunoSEQ deep assay plates. TCRdb keeps only in-frame clones here, not all; method: immunoSEQ multiplex PCR. The sample holds more than 450,000 clones; 79% are singletons and the top ten take under 15%. This record belongs to a study of shared clonotypes between healthy human individuals. Findings of the study overall: Clonotype sharing among donors, it was expected, would be affected by sequencing depth.

Input material: PBMCs. This chain uses TRBV2 with TRBJ1-5, with D maybe TRBD1 (5 bases). The source of this sequence is a woman between 40 and 50 years old in good health. Some clones in this sample may be carry-over from other donors' samples. The CDR3 here is CASSEEGWGGNQPQHF. Written as DNA, the CDR3 is TGTGCCAGCAGTGAAGAGGGCTGGGGGGGCAATCAGCCCCAGCATTTT.